This record covers a single T cell receptor beta chain. The V end was cut by 4 bases, the J end by 11 bases, with 9 bases between. Germline loops: CDR1 SGHAT, CDR2 FQNNGV. This CDR3 has 12 residues. The method was immunoSEQ multiplex PCR; TCRdb's version includes in-frame clones alone and lacks a portion of them. This sample has 190,000 or so clones, with over 75% found just once. This sample is drawn from a study of blood T cell repertoires in COVID-19. Overall study context: The analysed material was cDNA or gDNA that came from T cells, B-cell-depleted T cells, or PBMCs.

Sequencing was done on a sample of peripheral blood. V usage is TRBV11-2 and J usage is TRBJ1-6; possible D gene TRBD1, 6 bases. The receptor was isolated from a woman older than 75 with acute or convalescent COVID-19. The CDR3 protein is CASSWTDTPLHF. In DNA, the CDR3 is TGTGCCAGCAGCTGGACAGACACACCCCTCCACTTT.